The T cell receptor beta chain under discussion was sequenced for a study of T cells in Graves' hyperthyroidism and ophthalmopathy. Study-wide findings and caveats: In the analysis, a 13 V-J model separated ophthalmopathy from stable hyperthyroidism.

V lost 0 bases to trimming and J lost 7 bases, with 12 bases between them. CDR1 and CDR2 (germline): LGHNA, YSLEER. The length of the CDR3 is 15 residues. Reasons for excluding patients were uncontrolled infection, other autoimmune disease, pregnancy or lactation. Fresh peripheral blood, 9.5 to 10 ml of it, supplied the PBMCs. RNA transcripts yielded amplified TCR beta CDR3 regions. HTBI primers were the set used in a first-round RT-PCR of the TCR CDR3. Using its own MiXCR run on the multiplex PCR reads, TCRdb lists one record per CDR3 protein. The profile shows about 600,000 distinct CDR3 sequences, more than 14% of them singletons. With respect to this clonotype: Its specificity is unknown.

This receptor was identified in a woman between 45 and 60 years old with Graves' ophthalmopathy. This rearrangement joins TRBV4-3 to TRBJ2-2; a possible D gene is TRBD1 (7 bases). Sequencing was performed on blood. CDR3 amino acids: CASSQEGRGDGELFF. The CDR3, as DNA: TGCGCCAGCAGCCAAGAGGGCAGGGGGGACGGGGAGCTGTTTTTT.